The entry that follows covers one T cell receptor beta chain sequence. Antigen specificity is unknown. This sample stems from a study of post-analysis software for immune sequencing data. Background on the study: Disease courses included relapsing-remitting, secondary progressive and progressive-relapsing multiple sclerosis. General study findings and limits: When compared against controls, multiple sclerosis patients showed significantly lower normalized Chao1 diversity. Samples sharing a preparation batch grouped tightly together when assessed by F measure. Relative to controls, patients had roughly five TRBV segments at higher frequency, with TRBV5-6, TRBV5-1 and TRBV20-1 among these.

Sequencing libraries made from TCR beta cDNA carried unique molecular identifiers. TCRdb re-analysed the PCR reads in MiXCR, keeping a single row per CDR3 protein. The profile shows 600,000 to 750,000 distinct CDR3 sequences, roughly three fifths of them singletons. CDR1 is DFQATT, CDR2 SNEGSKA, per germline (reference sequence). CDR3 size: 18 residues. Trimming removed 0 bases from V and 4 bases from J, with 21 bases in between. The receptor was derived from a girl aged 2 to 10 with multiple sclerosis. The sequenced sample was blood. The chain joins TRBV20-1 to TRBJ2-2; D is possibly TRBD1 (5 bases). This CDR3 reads CSARDLLARALGTGELFF. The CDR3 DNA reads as TGCAGTGCTAGAGATCTCTTGGCCAGGGCCCTGGGCACCGGGGAGCTGTTTTTT.